Sequencing of this T cell receptor beta chain was carried out in a study of CD8 T cells in Susac syndrome (dated by TCRdb to between 2018 and 2020). About the investigation overall: Of the Susac syndrome patients who were sequenced, roughly six had clinically active disease and roughly 8 were in clinical remission. At blood withdrawal, Susac syndrome patients were either therapy-naive, taking corticosteroids (in some cases with IVIg as well), or taking IVIg alone. The study used repertoire sequencing to test whether antigen drove CD8+ T cell activation and differentiation in Susac syndrome.

RNA was extracted using the RNeasy kit, and about 0.5 to 1 microgram was reverse transcribed with random hexamers. The immunoSEQ multiplex PCR assay, which covers 54 Vbeta and 13 Jbeta segments, was used to amplify TCR beta CDR3 regions. PCR amplification bias was corrected using a synthetic template baseline for primer optimization and computational correction. In the authors' own workflow: Reads were annotated to V, D and J genes per IMGT and analyzed with immunoSEQ Analyzer, keeping only productive sequences. Clonality was computed as one minus Shannon entropy normalized by log2 of the number of productive unique sequences. Public and private clones were assessed among the 100 most prevalent clones of each patient and control. Clones were defined as Susac-specific when absent from the healthy and MS cohorts, from 1,000 to 1,100 published viral clones and from other ImmuneACCESS disease sequences. Clones were called with MiXCR by TCRdb after fastp trimmed the public reads at Q25, and only in-frame beta chains were retained. Entries that share a CDR3 protein sequence are merged under the most common genes and DNA. These V and J calls are TCRdb output, not the study's own analysis. In this sample the table shows under 200,000 distinct CDR3 sequences, 90% to 96% of which occur a single time. Roughly 0.12% of the sample is taken by the ten largest.

What the study reported, not specific to this receptor: The number of individuals in the TCR sequencing and HLA analysis was recognized as being relatively small. In patients with Susac syndrome, the CD4+ T cell repertoire showed no detectable clonal expansion.

Turning to this clonotype: Its antigen remains undetermined. Base qualities were left out, and no much larger clone turns up one base away.

Peripheral blood CD8+ and CD4+ T cells from healthy donors, Susac syndrome patients and multiple sclerosis patients were profiled using high-throughput TCR beta sequencing. Recently defined diagnostic criteria for definite or probable disease were met by the Susac syndrome patients. Bulk CD8+ and CD4+ T cells were purified magnetically by negative isolation, whereas CD8+ TEMRA cells were enriched by FACS. Blood was collected in EDTA tubes and processed within 24 hours, with PBMCs isolated through density gradient centrifugation. PBMCs intended for TCR sequencing were cryopreserved in liquid nitrogen and were subsequently thawed in a 37 degrees C water bath. A purity of at least 90% was achieved for sorted or isolated CD4+, CD8+ and CD8+ TEMRA cells. Looking up the germline V gene yields CDR1 SGHRS and CDR2 YFSETQ. Trimming removed 4 bases from V and 0 bases from J, leaving 10 bases between the germline ends. The CDR3 numbers 15 residues from cysteine through phenylalanine. The retained sequence is limited to the CDR3, 45 bases, with the frame set at the first base.

The sequence is built from TRBV5-1 and TRBJ2-2, with the D call perhaps TRBD1 or TRBD2, as 6 bases match in each case. This TCR was recovered from a human donor with Susac syndrome. Sequencing was carried out using CD4+ T cells from PBMCs. The CDR3 protein: CASSRGAANTGELFF. The DNA sequence is TGCGCCAGCAGCAGGGGGGCTGCGAACACCGGGGAGCTGTTTTTT.